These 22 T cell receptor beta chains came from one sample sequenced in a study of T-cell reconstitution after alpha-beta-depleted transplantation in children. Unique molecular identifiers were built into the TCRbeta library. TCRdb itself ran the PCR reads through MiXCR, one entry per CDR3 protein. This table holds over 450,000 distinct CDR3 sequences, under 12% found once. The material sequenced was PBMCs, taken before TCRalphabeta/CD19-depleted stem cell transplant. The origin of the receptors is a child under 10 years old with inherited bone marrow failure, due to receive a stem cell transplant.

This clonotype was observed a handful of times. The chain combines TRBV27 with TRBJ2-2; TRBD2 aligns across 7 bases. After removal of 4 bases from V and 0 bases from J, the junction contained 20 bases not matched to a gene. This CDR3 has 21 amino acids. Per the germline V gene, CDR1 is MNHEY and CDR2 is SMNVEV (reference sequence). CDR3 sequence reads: CASSSPWGGGWLGANTGELFF. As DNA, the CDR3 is TGTGCCAGCAGTTCCCCATGGGGGGGAGGGTGGTTGGGCGCGAACACCGGGGAGCTGTTTTTT.

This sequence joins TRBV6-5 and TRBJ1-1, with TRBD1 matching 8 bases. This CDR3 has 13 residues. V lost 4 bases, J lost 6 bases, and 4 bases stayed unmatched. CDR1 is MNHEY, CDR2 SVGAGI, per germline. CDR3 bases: TGTGCCAGCAGTTTCGCACAGGGGGCTGAAGCTTTCTTT. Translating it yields CASSFAQGAEAFF.

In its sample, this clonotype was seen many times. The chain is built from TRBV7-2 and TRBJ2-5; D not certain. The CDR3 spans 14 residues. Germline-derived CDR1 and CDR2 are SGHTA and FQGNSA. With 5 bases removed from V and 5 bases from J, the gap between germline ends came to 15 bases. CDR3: CASSPETPAETQYF. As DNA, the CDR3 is TGTGCCAGCAGCCCAGAGACCCCCGCGGAGACCCAGTACTTC.

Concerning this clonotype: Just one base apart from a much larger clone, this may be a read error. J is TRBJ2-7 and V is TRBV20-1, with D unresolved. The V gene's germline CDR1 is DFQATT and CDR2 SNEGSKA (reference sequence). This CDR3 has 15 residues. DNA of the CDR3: TGCAGTGCTAGAGATGGGCAGCGAGAGCACCACGAGCAGCACTTC. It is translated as CSARDGQREHHEQHF.

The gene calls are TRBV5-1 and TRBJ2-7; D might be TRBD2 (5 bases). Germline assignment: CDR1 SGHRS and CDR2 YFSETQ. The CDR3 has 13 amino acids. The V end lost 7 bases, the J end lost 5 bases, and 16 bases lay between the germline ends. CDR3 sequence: CASARAGVDEQYF. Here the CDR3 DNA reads TGCGCCAGCGCAAGGGCCGGGGTGGACGAGCAGTACTTC.

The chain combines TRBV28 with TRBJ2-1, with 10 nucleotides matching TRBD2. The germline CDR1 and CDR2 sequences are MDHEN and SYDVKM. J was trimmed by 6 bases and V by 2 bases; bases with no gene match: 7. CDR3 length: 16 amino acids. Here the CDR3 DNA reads TGTGCCAGCAGTTTACTTAGCGGGAGGCGGGTCAATGAGCAGTTCTTC. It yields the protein CASSLLSGRRVNEQFF.

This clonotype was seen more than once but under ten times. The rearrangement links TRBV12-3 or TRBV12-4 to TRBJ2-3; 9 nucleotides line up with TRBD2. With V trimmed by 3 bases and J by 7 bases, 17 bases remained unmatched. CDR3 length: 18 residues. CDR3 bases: TGTGCCAGCAGTTTTTGGAGCGGCGGGAGGGCAGATCGCCATACGCAGTATTTT. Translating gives CASSFWSGGRADRHTQYF.

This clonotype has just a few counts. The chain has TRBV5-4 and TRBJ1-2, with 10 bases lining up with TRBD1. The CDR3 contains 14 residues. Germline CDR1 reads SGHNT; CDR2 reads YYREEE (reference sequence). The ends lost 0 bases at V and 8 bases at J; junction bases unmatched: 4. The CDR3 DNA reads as TGTGCCAGCAGCTTGGGGGGACAGGGGTCCGGCTACACCTTC. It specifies CASSLGGQGSGYTF.

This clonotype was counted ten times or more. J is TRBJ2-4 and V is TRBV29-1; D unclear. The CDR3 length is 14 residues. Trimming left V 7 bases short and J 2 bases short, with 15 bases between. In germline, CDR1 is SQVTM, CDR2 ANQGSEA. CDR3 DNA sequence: TGCAGCGCTGTTACTTGGGGTTCCAAAAACATTCAGTACTTC. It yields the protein CSAVTWGSKNIQYF.

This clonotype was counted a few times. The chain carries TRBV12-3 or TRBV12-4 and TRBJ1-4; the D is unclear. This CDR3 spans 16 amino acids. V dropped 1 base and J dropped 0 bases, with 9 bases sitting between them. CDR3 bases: TGTGCCAGCAGTTTAGATTACGGTGCAACTAATGAAAAACTGTTTTTT. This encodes CASSLDYGATNEKLFF.

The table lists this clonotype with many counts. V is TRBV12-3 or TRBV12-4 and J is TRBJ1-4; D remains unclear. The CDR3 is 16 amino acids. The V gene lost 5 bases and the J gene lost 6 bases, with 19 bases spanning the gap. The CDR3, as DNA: TGTGCCAGCAGTCCCGGATTGGATAGATGGGATGAAAAACTGTTTTTT. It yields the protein CASSPGLDRWDEKLFF.

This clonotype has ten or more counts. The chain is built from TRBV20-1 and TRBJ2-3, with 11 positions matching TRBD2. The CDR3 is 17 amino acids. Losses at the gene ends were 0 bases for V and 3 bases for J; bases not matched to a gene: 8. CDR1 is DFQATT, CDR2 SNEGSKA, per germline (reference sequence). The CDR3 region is CSARDPLTSGSTDTQYF. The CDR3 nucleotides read TGCAGTGCTAGAGACCCCTTAACTAGCGGGAGTACAGATACGCAGTATTTT.

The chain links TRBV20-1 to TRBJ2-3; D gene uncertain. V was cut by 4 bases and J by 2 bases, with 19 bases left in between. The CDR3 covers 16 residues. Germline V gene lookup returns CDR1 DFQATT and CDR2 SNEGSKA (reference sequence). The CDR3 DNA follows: TGCAGTGCTAACCCCCTTGTCGGTGCGGACACAGATACGCAGTATTTT. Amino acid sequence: CSANPLVGADTDTQYF.

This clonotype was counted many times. CDR3 residues: CASRRTGYEQYF. The DNA for the CDR3 is TGTGCCAGCAGGAGGACAGGTTACGAGCAGTACTTC. V and J are TRBV12-3 or TRBV12-4 and TRBJ2-7; 7 nucleotides agree with TRBD1. The CDR3 consists of 12 residues. J was trimmed by 4 bases and V by 6 bases; bases with no gene match: 3.

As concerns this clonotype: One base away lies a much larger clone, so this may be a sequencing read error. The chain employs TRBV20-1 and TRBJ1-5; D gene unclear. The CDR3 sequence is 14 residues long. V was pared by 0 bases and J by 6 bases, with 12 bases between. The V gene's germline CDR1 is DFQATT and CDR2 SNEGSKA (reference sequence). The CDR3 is CSARDRGVIQPQHF. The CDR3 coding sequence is TGCAGTGCTAGAGATCGGGGAGTGATTCAGCCCCAGCATTTT.

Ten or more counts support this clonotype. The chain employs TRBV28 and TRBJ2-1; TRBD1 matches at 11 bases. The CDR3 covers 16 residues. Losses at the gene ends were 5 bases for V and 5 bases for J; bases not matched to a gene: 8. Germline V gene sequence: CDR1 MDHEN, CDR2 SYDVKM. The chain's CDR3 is CASSVRTGGLNNEQFF. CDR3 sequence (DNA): TGTGCCAGCAGTGTTCGGACAGGGGGCTTGAACAATGAGCAGTTCTTC.

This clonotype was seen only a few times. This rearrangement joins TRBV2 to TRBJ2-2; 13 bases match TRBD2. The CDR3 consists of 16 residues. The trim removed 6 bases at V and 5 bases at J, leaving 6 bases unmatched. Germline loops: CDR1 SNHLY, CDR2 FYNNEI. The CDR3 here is CASRDGLAGATGELFF. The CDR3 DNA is TGTGCCAGCAGGGACGGACTAGCGGGAGCTACCGGGGAGCTGTTTTTT.

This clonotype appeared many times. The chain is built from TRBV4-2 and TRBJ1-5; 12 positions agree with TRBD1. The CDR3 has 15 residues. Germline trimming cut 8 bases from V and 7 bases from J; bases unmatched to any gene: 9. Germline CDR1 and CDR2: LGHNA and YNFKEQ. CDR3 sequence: CASGSGTGGGQPQHF. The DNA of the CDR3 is TGTGCCAGCGGAAGCGGGACAGGGGGCGGCCAGCCCCAGCATTTT.

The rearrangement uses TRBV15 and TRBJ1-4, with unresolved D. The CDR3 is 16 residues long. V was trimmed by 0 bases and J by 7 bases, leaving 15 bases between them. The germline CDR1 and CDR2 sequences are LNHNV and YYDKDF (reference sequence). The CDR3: CATSRDRGVHGEKLFF. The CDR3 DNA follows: TGTGCCACCAGCAGAGATCGTGGGGTTCATGGTGAAAAACTGTTTTTT.

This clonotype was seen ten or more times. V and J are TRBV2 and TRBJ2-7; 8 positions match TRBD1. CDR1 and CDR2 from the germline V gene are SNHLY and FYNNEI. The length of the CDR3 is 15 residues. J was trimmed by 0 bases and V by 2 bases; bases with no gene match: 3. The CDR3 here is CASSERTGHSYEQYF. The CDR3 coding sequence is TGTGCCAGCAGTGAAAGGACAGGGCACTCCTACGAGCAGTACTTC. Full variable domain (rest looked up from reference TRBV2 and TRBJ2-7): EPEVTQTPSHQVTQMGQEVILRCVPISNHLYFYWYRQILGQKVEFLVSFYNNEISEKSEIFDDQFSVERPDGSNFTLKIRSTKLEDSAMYFCASSERTGHSYEQYFGPGTRLTVT.

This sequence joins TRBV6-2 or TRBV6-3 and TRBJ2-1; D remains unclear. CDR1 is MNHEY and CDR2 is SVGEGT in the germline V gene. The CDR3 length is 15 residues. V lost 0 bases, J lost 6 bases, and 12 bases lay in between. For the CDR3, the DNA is TGTGCCAGCAGTTACTCGAACGACGGACCCAATGAGCAGTTCTTC. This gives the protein CASSYSNDGPNEQFF.

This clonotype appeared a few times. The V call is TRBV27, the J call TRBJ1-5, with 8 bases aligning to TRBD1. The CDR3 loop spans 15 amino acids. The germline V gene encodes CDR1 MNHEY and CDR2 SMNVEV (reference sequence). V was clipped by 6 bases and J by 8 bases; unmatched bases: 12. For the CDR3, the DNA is TGTGCCAGCAGCACCACCGGGACAGGCCCTAAGCCCCAGCATTTT. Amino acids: CASSTTGTGPKPQHF.